A selection of T cell receptor beta chains follows, all from one sample in a study of T-cell reconstitution after alpha-beta-depleted transplantation in children. Each CDR3 protein gets one entry after TCRdb re-called the PCR reads with MiXCR. This sample has a few hundred thousand distinct CDR3 sequences, with over 9% found just once. The specimen was PBMCs from the stem cell graft donor, collected from the stem cell graft. The source of these receptors is a human donor who donated a stem cell graft to a child with acute lymphoblastic leukemia. Both conserved end residues are part of each CDR3. The order of the fields is V gene, J gene, clone size, D gene, CDR3 protein, CDR3 DNA. The D gene is left open where the match is weak. Clone size is stated in some rows and not others, as once, few, many or a class when expanded.

v_call: TRBV4-2; j_call: TRBJ2-5; clone_size: NA; d_call: TRBD2; cdr3_aa: CASSQGSGTQETQYF; cdr3_nt: TGTGCCAGCAGCCAGGGTAGCGGGACACAAGAGACCCAGTACTTC
v_call: TRBV15; j_call: TRBJ2-1; clone_size: NA; d_call: NA; cdr3_aa: CATSPTVTYNEQFF; cdr3_nt: TGTGCCACCAGCCCGACTGTTACCTACAATGAGCAGTTCTTC
v_call: TRBV2; j_call: TRBJ1-5; clone_size: few; d_call: NA; cdr3_aa: CASSEGRFSNQPQHF; cdr3_nt: TGTGCCAGCAGTGAAGGCAGATTTAGCAATCAGCCCCAGCATTTT
v_call: TRBV4-3; j_call: TRBJ2-1; clone_size: NA; d_call: TRBD2; cdr3_aa: CASSQVPSGSNEQFF; cdr3_nt: TGCGCCAGCAGCCAAGTCCCTAGCGGGAGCAATGAGCAGTTCTTC
v_call: TRBV7-9; j_call: TRBJ2-3; clone_size: NA; d_call: NA; cdr3_aa: CASSGVGQGNRGRAWTDTQYF; cdr3_nt: TGTGCCAGCAGCGGGGTTGGACAGGGAAATCGCGGGAGGGCCTGGACAGATACGCAGTATTTT
v_call: TRBV3-1; j_call: TRBJ1-2; clone_size: few; d_call: TRBD1; cdr3_aa: CASSQFDRGDGYTF; cdr3_nt: TGTGCCAGCAGCCAGTTCGACAGGGGTGATGGCTACACCTTC
v_call: TRBV15; j_call: TRBJ1-5; clone_size: NA; d_call: NA; cdr3_aa: CATSRDSPHSNQPQHF; cdr3_nt: TGTGCCACCAGCAGAGATAGTCCCCATAGCAATCAGCCCCAGCATTTT
v_call: TRBV7-2; j_call: TRBJ1-6; clone_size: many; d_call: NA; cdr3_aa: CASSPGLNSPLHF; cdr3_nt: TGTGCCAGCAGCCCCGGTCTTAATTCACCCCTCCACTTT
v_call: TRBV11-1; j_call: TRBJ2-1; clone_size: NA; d_call: NA; cdr3_aa: CASSPPGSGRGGRLPRDEQFF; cdr3_nt: TGTGCCAGCAGCCCGCCCGGGAGCGGAAGAGGGGGTCGGCTTCCGCGGGATGAGCAGTTCTTC
v_call: TRBV7-3; j_call: TRBJ2-1; clone_size: NA; d_call: TRBD2; cdr3_aa: CASSLAGGDLYNEQFF; cdr3_nt: TGTGCCAGCAGCCTAGCGGGAGGCGACTTGTACAATGAGCAGTTCTTC
v_call: TRBV4-1; j_call: TRBJ2-1; clone_size: once; d_call: NA; cdr3_aa: CASSQGGTQADEQFF; cdr3_nt: TGCGCCAGCAGCCAAGGTGGGACACAAGCCGATGAGCAGTTCTTC
v_call: TRBV4-2; j_call: TRBJ2-3; clone_size: few; d_call: TRBD2; cdr3_aa: CASSQANSGASTDTQYF; cdr3_nt: TGTGCCAGCAGCCAGGCGAATAGCGGGGCCAGCACAGATACGCAGTATTTT
v_call: TRBV5-1; j_call: TRBJ2-3; clone_size: many; d_call: TRBD1; cdr3_aa: CASSLAKTGTGLEDTQYF; cdr3_nt: TGCGCCAGCAGCTTGGCTAAAACCGGGACAGGGTTGGAAGATACGCAGTATTTT
v_call: TRBV12-3/TRBV12-4; j_call: TRBJ1-5; clone_size: NA; d_call: TRBD1; cdr3_aa: CASSFTGGGQPQHF; cdr3_nt: TGTGCCAGCAGTTTTACAGGGGGCGGGCAGCCCCAGCATTTT
v_call: TRBV4-1; j_call: TRBJ2-1; clone_size: many; d_call: NA; cdr3_aa: CASSPGNEQFF; cdr3_nt: TGCGCCAGCAGCCCTGGTAATGAGCAGTTCTTC
v_call: TRBV4-3; j_call: TRBJ2-1; clone_size: few; d_call: TRBD2; cdr3_aa: CASSQPGTSVNEQFF; cdr3_nt: TGCGCCAGCAGCCAACCCGGGACTAGCGTAAATGAGCAGTTCTTC
v_call: TRBV5-1; j_call: TRBJ1-5; clone_size: few; d_call: NA; cdr3_aa: CASSLSGLNQPQHF; cdr3_nt: TGCGCCAGCAGCTTATCAGGGTTGAATCAGCCCCAGCATTTT
v_call: TRBV5-1; j_call: TRBJ2-3; clone_size: many; d_call: TRBD1; cdr3_aa: CASSWGDRPSDTQYF; cdr3_nt: TGCGCCAGCAGCTGGGGGGACAGGCCATCAGATACGCAGTATTTT
v_call: TRBV7-3; j_call: TRBJ2-3; clone_size: many; d_call: NA; cdr3_aa: CASSFRGLSTDTQYF; cdr3_nt: TGTGCCAGCAGCTTCCGCGGGCTCAGCACAGATACGCAGTATTTT
v_call: TRBV6-5; j_call: TRBJ2-5; clone_size: NA; d_call: TRBD1; cdr3_aa: CASSYTMDREETQYF; cdr3_nt: TGTGCCAGCAGTTACACTATGGACAGGGAAGAGACCCAGTACTTC
v_call: TRBV29-1; j_call: TRBJ1-1; clone_size: few; d_call: NA; cdr3_aa: CSVEDGKGEAFF; cdr3_nt: TGCAGCGTTGAAGATGGGAAAGGTGAAGCTTTCTTT
v_call: TRBV6-5; j_call: TRBJ2-1; clone_size: NA; d_call: NA; cdr3_aa: CASSYSKVRREQFF; cdr3_nt: TGTGCCAGCAGTTACTCGAAAGTCCGCAGAGAGCAGTTCTTC
v_call: TRBV6-2/TRBV6-3; j_call: TRBJ2-1; clone_size: many; d_call: NA; cdr3_aa: CASSGNAGYGNEQFF; cdr3_nt: TGTGCCAGCAGCGGAAACGCGGGCTACGGCAATGAGCAGTTCTTC
v_call: TRBV7-2; j_call: TRBJ2-7; clone_size: many; d_call: TRBD1; cdr3_aa: CASSSGQGRGSYEQYF; cdr3_nt: TGTGCCAGCAGCTCCGGACAGGGTAGGGGCTCCTACGAGCAGTACTTC
v_call: TRBV20-1; j_call: TRBJ2-1; clone_size: few; d_call: TRBD2; cdr3_aa: CSARVGLAGDNEQFF; cdr3_nt: TGCAGTGCTAGGGTCGGACTAGCGGGGGACAATGAGCAGTTCTTC
v_call: TRBV6-5; j_call: TRBJ2-1; clone_size: NA; d_call: NA; cdr3_aa: CARRKHNEQFF; cdr3_nt: TGTGCCCGCAGGAAACACAATGAGCAGTTCTTC
v_call: TRBV5-1; j_call: TRBJ2-7; clone_size: many; d_call: TRBD1; cdr3_aa: CASSPNLGTGSYEQYF; cdr3_nt: TGCGCCAGCAGCCCAAACCTGGGGACAGGATCCTACGAGCAGTACTTC
v_call: TRBV10-3; j_call: TRBJ1-1; clone_size: NA; d_call: NA; cdr3_aa: CAISVDTEAFF; cdr3_nt: TGTGCCATCAGTGTGGACACTGAAGCTTTCTTT
v_call: TRBV30; j_call: TRBJ1-2; clone_size: NA; d_call: TRBD1; cdr3_aa: CAWSFTGGIYGYTF; cdr3_nt: TGTGCCTGGAGTTTCACAGGGGGTATCTATGGCTACACCTTC
v_call: TRBV28; j_call: TRBJ2-7; clone_size: few; d_call: TRBD2; cdr3_aa: CASSLTREGYEQYF; cdr3_nt: TGTGCCAGCAGTTTAACTCGGGAGGGCTACGAGCAGTACTTC
v_call: TRBV4-1; j_call: TRBJ2-7; clone_size: few; d_call: TRBD2; cdr3_aa: CASSPTTSGRSYEQYF; cdr3_nt: TGCGCCAGCAGCCCAACAACTAGCGGGAGATCCTACGAGCAGTACTTC
v_call: TRBV11-2; j_call: TRBJ2-4; clone_size: NA; d_call: NA; cdr3_aa: CASSFRAAKNIQYF; cdr3_nt: TGTGCCAGCAGCTTTCGGGCCGCCAAAAACATTCAGTACTTC
v_call: TRBV7-6; j_call: TRBJ2-3; clone_size: few; d_call: NA; cdr3_aa: CASSFSATPGGDTQYF; cdr3_nt: TGTGCCAGCAGCTTTTCGGCCACGCCCGGCGGAGATACGCAGTATTTT
v_call: TRBV4-1; j_call: TRBJ2-1; clone_size: NA; d_call: NA; cdr3_aa: CASSSPWDNEQFF; cdr3_nt: TGCGCCAGCAGCTCGCCTTGGGATAATGAGCAGTTCTTC
v_call: TRBV12-3/TRBV12-4; j_call: TRBJ2-1; clone_size: few; d_call: TRBD2; cdr3_aa: CASSLLAVLGNEQFF; cdr3_nt: TGTGCCAGCAGTCTACTAGCGGTCCTAGGCAATGAGCAGTTCTTC
v_call: TRBV5-1; j_call: TRBJ2-1; clone_size: NA; d_call: NA; cdr3_aa: CASSIGPPRNEQFF; cdr3_nt: TGCGCCAGCAGCATAGGACCGCCTCGCAATGAGCAGTTCTTC
v_call: TRBV21-1; j_call: TRBJ1-5; clone_size: many; d_call: NA; cdr3_aa: CASSKVEVPSNQPQHF; cdr3_nt: TGTGCCAGCAGCAAAGTTGAGGTTCCGAGCAATCAGCCCCAGCATTTT
v_call: TRBV30; j_call: TRBJ2-2; clone_size: NA; d_call: NA; cdr3_aa: CAWSRANTGELFF; cdr3_nt: TGTGCCTGGAGTCGGGCGAACACCGGGGAGCTGTTTTTT
v_call: TRBV20-1; j_call: TRBJ2-1; clone_size: few; d_call: TRBD2; cdr3_aa: CSASGTSGIPDEQFF; cdr3_nt: TGCAGTGCTAGCGGGACTAGCGGCATCCCGGATGAGCAGTTCTTC
v_call: TRBV3-1; j_call: TRBJ1-1; clone_size: NA; d_call: NA; cdr3_aa: CASSQVSANTEAFF; cdr3_nt: TGTGCCAGCAGCCAAGTATCAGCGAACACTGAAGCTTTCTTT
v_call: TRBV2; j_call: TRBJ1-3; clone_size: NA; d_call: NA; cdr3_aa: CASTSGPFGNTIYF; cdr3_nt: TGTGCCAGCACTTCGGGGCCCTTCGGAAACACCATATATTTT
v_call: TRBV4-3; j_call: TRBJ2-2; clone_size: NA; d_call: NA; cdr3_aa: CASSQQYRGTGELFF; cdr3_nt: TGCGCCAGCAGCCAACAATATCGGGGCACCGGGGAGCTGTTTTTT
v_call: TRBV29-1; j_call: TRBJ2-1; clone_size: many; d_call: NA; cdr3_aa: CSVEPRDSTYNEQFF; cdr3_nt: TGCAGCGTAGAGCCCAGGGACTCCACCTACAATGAGCAGTTCTTC
v_call: TRBV5-5; j_call: TRBJ2-3; clone_size: NA; d_call: NA; cdr3_aa: CASILGAFGTDTQYF; cdr3_nt: TGTGCCAGCATTCTAGGAGCGTTCGGCACAGATACGCAGTATTTT
v_call: TRBV20-1; j_call: TRBJ2-1; clone_size: NA; d_call: NA; cdr3_aa: CSATTRAFYNEQFF; cdr3_nt: TGCAGTGCCACTACTAGAGCCTTTTACAATGAGCAGTTCTTC
v_call: TRBV29-1; j_call: TRBJ1-3; clone_size: NA; d_call: TRBD1; cdr3_aa: CSVEDWTGIYF; cdr3_nt: TGCAGCGTTGAAGATTGGACAGGGATATATTTT
v_call: TRBV5-1; j_call: TRBJ2-7; clone_size: few; d_call: NA; cdr3_aa: CASSLAGPISHEQYF; cdr3_nt: TGCGCCAGCAGCTTGGCGGGACCCATCAGTCACGAGCAGTACTTC
v_call: TRBV9; j_call: TRBJ2-5; clone_size: NA; d_call: TRBD1; cdr3_aa: CASSDGTAGQETQYF; cdr3_nt: TGTGCCAGCAGCGACGGGACAGCCGGCCAAGAGACCCAGTACTTC
v_call: TRBV10-3; j_call: TRBJ2-4; clone_size: NA; d_call: TRBD2; cdr3_aa: CAISPRLAGNMRAKNIQYF; cdr3_nt: TGTGCCATCAGTCCCCGACTAGCGGGAAACATGAGGGCCAAAAACATTCAGTACTTC
v_call: TRBV28; j_call: TRBJ1-1; clone_size: few; d_call: NA; cdr3_aa: CASSPYTILNTEAFF; cdr3_nt: TGTGCCAGCAGTCCGTACACCATTCTCAACACTGAAGCTTTCTTT
v_call: TRBV20-1; j_call: TRBJ2-6; clone_size: few; d_call: NA; cdr3_aa: CSARGSGANVLTF; cdr3_nt: TGCAGTGCTAGAGGTTCTGGGGCCAACGTCCTGACTTTC
v_call: TRBV6-2/TRBV6-3; j_call: TRBJ2-1; clone_size: many; d_call: NA; cdr3_aa: CASSEYGRGEQFF; cdr3_nt: TGTGCCAGCAGCGAATACGGGAGAGGTGAGCAGTTCTTC
v_call: TRBV7-9; j_call: TRBJ2-7; clone_size: NA; d_call: NA; cdr3_aa: CASSFLSGGTYEQYF; cdr3_nt: TGTGCCAGCAGCTTCCTCAGCGGAGGCACCTACGAGCAGTACTTC
v_call: TRBV7-2; j_call: TRBJ2-1; clone_size: NA; d_call: NA; cdr3_aa: CASSRDPNRVGFF; cdr3_nt: TGTGCCAGCAGCCGGGACCCTAACAGGGTGGGGTTCTTC
v_call: TRBV5-1; j_call: TRBJ2-7; clone_size: NA; d_call: TRBD2; cdr3_aa: CASSLESGINYEQYF; cdr3_nt: TGCGCCAGCAGCTTGGAGAGCGGGATAAACTACGAGCAGTACTTC
v_call: TRBV4-1; j_call: TRBJ1-1; clone_size: few; d_call: NA; cdr3_aa: CASSHPGTHPAAFF; cdr3_nt: TGCGCCAGCAGCCATCCCGGGACTCACCCAGCAGCTTTCTTT
v_call: TRBV5-4; j_call: TRBJ2-7; clone_size: NA; d_call: TRBD2; cdr3_aa: CASSPTSEFYEQYF; cdr3_nt: TGTGCCAGCAGCCCTACTAGCGAGTTCTACGAGCAGTACTTC
v_call: TRBV9; j_call: TRBJ2-1; clone_size: NA; d_call: NA; cdr3_aa: CASSPDPATYNEQFF; cdr3_nt: TGTGCCAGCAGCCCCGACCCTGCTACCTACAATGAGCAGTTCTTC
v_call: TRBV7-9; j_call: TRBJ1-5; clone_size: few; d_call: NA; cdr3_aa: CASSLTRGAADQPQHF; cdr3_nt: TGTGCCAGCAGCTTAACCCGAGGGGCCGCGGATCAGCCCCAGCATTTT
v_call: TRBV28; j_call: TRBJ2-4; clone_size: NA; d_call: NA; cdr3_aa: CASSLMGYSSQYF; cdr3_nt: TGTGCCAGCAGTTTAATGGGGTATAGCAGTCAGTACTTC